The T cell receptor (beta chain) described here comes from a study of cytomegalovirus exposure and HLA in healthy donors. Study in general: Across some 400 genotyped donors, approximately 80% landed in the Caucasian-associated ancestry cluster. Study conclusions and caveats: Sequence variants that were highly shared formed a cluster that was likely a sequencing artifact.

The primer mix had 60 Vbeta and 13 Jbeta primers. Libraries were prepared by immunoSEQ multiplex PCR; TCRdb keeps only in-frame clonotypes and omits some of them. The sample has 200,000 to 300,000 clones, almost 85% seen once. In regard to this clone: Its antigen is as yet unknown.

The ends lost 5 bases at V and 2 bases at J; junction bases unmatched: 5. Per germline, CDR1 SGHTA and CDR2 FQGNSA. The CDR3 is made up of 15 amino acids. The V call is TRBV7-2, the J call TRBJ2-2, with 7 bases fitting TRBD2. The origin of this receptor is a woman aged 40 to 50 in good health and CMV-seropositive. Specimen: PBMCs. The CDR3 protein is CASSRDYLNTGELFF. The CDR3 bases are TGTGCCAGCAGCCGGGACTACCTCAACACCGGGGAGCTGTTTTTT. Complete variable domain (other parts from reference TRBV7-2 and TRBJ2-2): GAGVSQSPSNKVTEKGKDVELRCDPISGHTALYWYRQSLGQGLEFLIYFQGNSAPDKSGLPSDRFSAERTGGSVSTLTIQRTQQEDSAVYLCASSRDYLNTGELFFGEGSRLTVL.